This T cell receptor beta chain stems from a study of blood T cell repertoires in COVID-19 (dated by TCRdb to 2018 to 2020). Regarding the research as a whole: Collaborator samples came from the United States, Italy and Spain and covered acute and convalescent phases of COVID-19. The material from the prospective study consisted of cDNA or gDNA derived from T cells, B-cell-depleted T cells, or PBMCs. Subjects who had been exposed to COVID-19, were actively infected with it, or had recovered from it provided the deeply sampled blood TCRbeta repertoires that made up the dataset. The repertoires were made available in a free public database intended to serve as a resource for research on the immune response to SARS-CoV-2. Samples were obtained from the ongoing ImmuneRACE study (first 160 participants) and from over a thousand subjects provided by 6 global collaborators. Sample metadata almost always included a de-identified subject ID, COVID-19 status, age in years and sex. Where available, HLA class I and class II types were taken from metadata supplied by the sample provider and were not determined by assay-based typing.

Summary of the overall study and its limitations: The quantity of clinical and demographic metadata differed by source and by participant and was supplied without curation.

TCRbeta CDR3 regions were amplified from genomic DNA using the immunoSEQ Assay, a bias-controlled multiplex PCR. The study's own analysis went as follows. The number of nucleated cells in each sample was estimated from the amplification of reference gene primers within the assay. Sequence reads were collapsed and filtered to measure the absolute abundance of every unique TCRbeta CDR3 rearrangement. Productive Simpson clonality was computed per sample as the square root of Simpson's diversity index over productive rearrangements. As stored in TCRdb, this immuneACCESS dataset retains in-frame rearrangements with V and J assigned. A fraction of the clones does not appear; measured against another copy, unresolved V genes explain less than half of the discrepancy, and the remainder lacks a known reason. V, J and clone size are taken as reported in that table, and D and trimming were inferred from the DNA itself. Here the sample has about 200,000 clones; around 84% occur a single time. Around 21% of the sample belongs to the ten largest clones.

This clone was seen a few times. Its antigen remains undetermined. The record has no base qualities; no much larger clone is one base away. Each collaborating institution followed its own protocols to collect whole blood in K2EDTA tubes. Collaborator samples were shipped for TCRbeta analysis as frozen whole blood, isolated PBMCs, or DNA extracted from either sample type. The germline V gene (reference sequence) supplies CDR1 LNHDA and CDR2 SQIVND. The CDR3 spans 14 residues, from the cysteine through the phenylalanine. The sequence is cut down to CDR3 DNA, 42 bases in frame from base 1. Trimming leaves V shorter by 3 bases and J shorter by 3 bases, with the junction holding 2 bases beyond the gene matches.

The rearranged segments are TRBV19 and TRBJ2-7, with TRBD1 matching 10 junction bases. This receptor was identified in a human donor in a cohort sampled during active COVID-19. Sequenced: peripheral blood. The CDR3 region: CASSMGTGVYEQYF. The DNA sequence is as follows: TGTGCCAGTAGTATGGGGACAGGGGTCTACGAGCAGTACTTC. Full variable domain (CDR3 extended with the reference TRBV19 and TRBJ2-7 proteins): DGGITQSPKYLFRKEGQNVTLSCEQNLNHDAMYWYRQDPGQGLRLIYYSQIVNDFQKGDIAEGYSVSREKKESFPLTVTSAQKNPTAFYLCASSMGTGVYEQYFGPGTRLTVT.